One sample yielded the 5 T cell receptor beta chains listed below, sequenced in a study of blood T cell repertoires in COVID-19. Method: immunoSEQ multiplex PCR; TCRdb's copy keeps in-frame clones and lacks some. This table holds about 45,000 clones, roughly four fifths found once. The sequenced material came from peripheral blood. The source of these receptors is a woman aged 65 to 85 with acute or convalescent COVID-19.

The V and J genes are TRBV25-1 and TRBJ2-7, with D possibly TRBD1 on 5 matching bases. V lost 7 bases, J lost 2 bases, and 9 bases lay in between. This CDR3 contains 12 residues. The germline V gene has CDR1 MGHDK and CDR2 SYGVNS. CDR3 in DNA: TGTGCCAGCACGGACACTACCTACGAGCAGTACTTC. Translated: CASTDTTYEQYF.

This clone occurred a few times. This rearrangement joins TRBV6-2 or TRBV6-3 to TRBJ2-1; 9 bases are a match to TRBD1. V lost 2 bases and J lost 3; bases outside the gene matches: 2. Germline loops: CDR1 MNHEY, CDR2 SVGEGT. This CDR3 is 15 amino acids long. In DNA form, the CDR3 reads TGTGCCAGCAGTTACGGGACAGGGAGCTACAATGAGCAGTTCTTC. The encoded protein is CASSYGTGSYNEQFF.

The chain recombines TRBV5-8 with TRBJ1-5; no reliable D call. Trimming stripped 4 bases from V and 6 bases from J, with 5 bases between. CDR1 is SGHTS, CDR2 YDEGEE, per germline. The CDR3 sequence is 11 residues long. The DNA of the CDR3 is TGTGCCAGCAGCGGAGGTCAGCCCCAGCATTTT. Amino acid sequence: CASSGGQPQHF. The variable domain in full, completed from reference TRBV5-8 and TRBJ1-5, reads EAGVTQSPTHLIKTRGQQATLRCSPISGHTSVYWYQQALGLGLQFLLWYDEGEERNRGNFPPRFSGRQFPNYSSELNVNALELEDSALYLCASSGGQPQHFGDGTRLSIL.

V is TRBV28 and J is TRBJ1-6; 7 bases are a match to TRBD1. After removal of 4 bases from V and 2 bases from J, the junction contained 5 bases not matched to a gene. This CDR3 is built from 16 residues. Germline V gives CDR1 MDHEN, CDR2 SYDVKM. CDR3 in DNA: TGTGCCAGCAGTTCACGGACAGGAACCTATAATTCACCCCTCCACTTT. It translates to CASSSRTGTYNSPLHF.

Concerning this clone: The junction does not match germline at one end; this may be a read error. The chain links TRBV5-4 to TRBJ2-1; 7 bases map to TRBD1. The germline CDR1 and CDR2 sequences are SGHNT and YYREEE (reference sequence). There are 15 residues in the CDR3. This chain's CDR3 is CASSLDTGAYNEQFF. CDR3 nucleotide sequence: TGTGCCAGCAGTTTGGACACAGGGGCCTACAATGAGCAGTTCTTC.